One and the same sample provided the 2 T cell receptor beta chains below, sequenced in a study of T-cell memory formation after mild COVID-19. One entry per CDR3 protein, called by TCRdb with MiXCR from the 5' RACE reads. The top ten hold 14% of the sample, which has roughly 130,000 distinct CDR3 sequences, 16% seen once. The material sequenced was PBMCs or a T cell subset sorted from them (not recorded which). Receptors were obtained from an adult woman who had mild COVID-19 (a few samples of this study predate the infection). Cell type and time point are not known.

This clonotype was observed at least ten times. The CDR3 region is CASSSLTGNSAEQYF. The CDR3, as DNA: TGCGCCAGCAGCTCGCTAACAGGAAACTCCGCCGAGCAGTACTTC. The V gene is TRBV5-1, the J gene TRBJ2-7, with D perhaps matching TRBD1 (5 bases). The V end lost 3 bases, the J end lost 6 bases, and 19 bases lay between the germline ends. This CDR3 has 15 amino acids. CDR1 and CDR2 from the germline V gene are SGHRS and YFSETQ.

This clonotype appeared a few times. V is TRBV5-4 and J is TRBJ1-2, with a weak D call TRBD1 (5 bases). V was trimmed by 1 base and J by 7 bases, leaving 14 bases between them. CDR1 SGHNT and CDR2 YYREEE come from the germline V gene (reference sequence). This CDR3 has 14 residues. CDR3 sequence (DNA): TGTGCCAGCAGCTTGACCGAGGGGCCGGTTGGCTACACCTTC. Translated, it gives CASSLTEGPVGYTF.